The 17 T cell receptor beta chains below were found in one sample sequenced in a study of blood T cell repertoires in COVID-19. Here immunoSEQ multiplex PCR was the method, and the copy in TCRdb shows in-frame clones only, minus some. The table has around 86,000 clones, around 86% seen once. The sequenced sample consisted of peripheral blood. Receptors originate from a woman at least 80 years old with acute or convalescent COVID-19.

V gene TRBV12-5 combines with J gene TRBJ2-1; 7 positions agree with TRBD1. Looked up from germline, CDR1 is LGHNT and CDR2 is FRNRAP. J gave up 10 bases and V 3 bases, and 3 bases lay outside the gene matches. This CDR3 has 12 residues. Here the CDR3 reads CASGLGGAEQFF. The CDR3 coding sequence is TGTGCTAGTGGTTTAGGGGGCGCAGAGCAGTTCTTC. Full variable domain (remainder filled in from reference TRBV12-5 and TRBJ2-1): DARVTQTPRHKVTEMGQEVTMRCQPILGHNTVFWYRQTMMQGLELLAYFRNRAPLDDSGMPKDRFSAEMPDATLATLKIQPSEPRDSAVYFCASGLGGAEQFFGPGTRLTVL.

The chain is built from TRBV11-2 and TRBJ1-2, with 8 positions matching TRBD1. Looked up from germline, CDR1 is SGHAT and CDR2 is FQNNGV. V lost 5 bases, J lost 4 bases, and 3 bases stayed unmatched. The CDR3 extends over 13 amino acids. The CDR3 sequence is CASSPGQGYGYTF. The CDR3 nucleotides are TGTGCCAGCAGCCCTGGACAGGGCTATGGCTACACCTTC. Full variable domain (remainder filled in from reference TRBV11-2 and TRBJ1-2): EAGVAQSPRYKIIEKRQSVAFWCNPISGHATLYWYQQILGQGPKLLIQFQNNGVVDDSQLPKDRFSAERLKGVDSTLKIQPAKLEDSAVYLCASSPGQGYGYTFGSGTRLTVV.

The gene calls are TRBV3-1 (or the pseudogene TRBV3-2) and TRBJ2-3; 7 nucleotides agree with TRBD1. Per germline, CDR1 LGHDT and CDR2 YNNKEL (reference sequence). The CDR3 loop spans 16 amino acids. Losses at the gene ends were 0 bases for V and 0 bases for J; bases not matched to a gene: 3. CDR3: CASSQERGLSTDTQYF. In nucleotides, the CDR3 is TGTGCCAGCAGCCAAGAGAGGGGGCTAAGCACAGATACGCAGTATTTT.

This clone appeared a single time. This sequence joins TRBV5-6 and TRBJ2-7; tentatively, D is TRBD1 (6 bases). This CDR3 contains 13 residues. Per the germline V gene, CDR1 is SGHDT and CDR2 is YYEEEE. The V end was cut by 5 bases, the J end by 1 base, with 10 bases between. The CDR3 DNA sequence: TGTGCCAGCAGTGACAGGTTGTCCTACGAGCAGTACTTC. Translated: CASSDRLSYEQYF.

The chain links TRBV7-9 to TRBJ1-5; D is unresolved. Germline-derived CDR1 and CDR2 are SEHNR and FQNEAQ (reference sequence). CDR3 length: 12 residues. V shed 3 bases and J shed 7 bases, with 7 bases lying between them. CDR3 region: CASSFLEQPQHF. CDR3 DNA: TGTGCCAGCAGCTTTCTAGAACAGCCCCAGCATTTT.

The chain couples TRBV19 to TRBJ2-7, with a tentative D call TRBD2 (5 bases). The CDR3 has 15 residues. In germline, CDR1 is LNHDA, CDR2 SQIVND (reference sequence). Deletions cut 4 bases from V and 3 bases from J, with 16 bases between. The chain's CDR3 is CASSTSGSRNYEQYF. The CDR3 nucleotides are TGTGCCAGTAGTACCTCGGGGTCGCGTAACTACGAGCAGTACTTC.

CDR3 loop: CASSPTGVKLFF. As DNA, the CDR3 is TGTGCCAGCAGCCCGACAGGAGTTAAACTGTTTTTT. V gene TRBV5-5 combines with J gene TRBJ1-4; D might be TRBD1 (6 bases). The CDR3 consists of 12 residues. V lost 4 bases and J lost 11, with 12 bases in between. Germline V gives CDR1 SGHKS, CDR2 YYEKEE (reference sequence).

CDR3 loop: CASSKAGTGTFQETQYF. CDR3 nucleotides: TGTGCCAGCAGCAAAGCCGGGACAGGCACCTTCCAAGAGACCCAGTACTTC. The chain links TRBV7-2 to TRBJ2-5; the match to TRBD1 covers 8 bases. The CDR3 extends over 17 amino acids. Trimming took 5 bases from V and 1 from J; bases not matched to a gene: 12. CDR1 is SGHTA, CDR2 FQGNSA, per germline.

The CDR3 protein is CASRGSGAGNTEAFF. DNA for the CDR3: TGTGCCAGTAGGGGGTCAGGGGCCGGGAACACTGAAGCTTTCTTT. The gene calls are TRBV19 and TRBJ1-1, with D perhaps matching TRBD1 (6 bases). The CDR3 spans 15 residues. The V and J ends lost 6 bases and 1 base respectively, with 15 bases between them. Germline V gives CDR1 LNHDA, CDR2 SQIVND (reference sequence).

V is TRBV6-5 and J is TRBJ1-1; 8 bases line up with TRBD1. Germline V gene sequence: CDR1 MNHEY, CDR2 SVGAGI. V was pared by 6 bases and J by 3 bases, with 3 bases of the junction left unmatched. The CDR3 consists of 13 residues. CDR3 nucleotide sequence: TGTGCCAGCAGGAAGACAGGGGACACTGAAGCTTTCTTT. Amino acids: CASRKTGDTEAFF.

The chain combines TRBV9 with TRBJ1-1; no firm D call. The V and J ends lost 3 bases and 1 base respectively, with 7 bases between them. Germline CDR1 is SGDLS and CDR2 is YYNGEE. This CDR3 comprises 13 residues. CDR3 region: CASSGQPNTEAFF. CDR3 sequence (DNA): TGTGCCAGCAGCGGACAACCGAACACTGAAGCTTTCTTT.

V is TRBV7-2 and J is TRBJ2-3; D may be TRBD2 (6 bases). This CDR3 contains 16 residues. V was clipped by 5 bases and J by 1 base, with 16 bases between them. Germline V lookup: CDR1 SGHTA, CDR2 FQGNSA. The CDR3: CASSRRDFLGTDTQYF. CDR3 nucleotides: TGTGCCAGCAGCAGAAGGGACTTCCTAGGCACAGATACGCAGTATTTT.

The J gene is TRBJ1-2, the V gene TRBV2; 9 nucleotides match TRBD1. Germline V gene lookup returns CDR1 SNHLY and CDR2 FYNNEI. This CDR3 has 14 amino acids. The ends lost 6 bases at V and 4 bases at J; junction bases unmatched: 6. The CDR3 DNA follows: TGTGCCAGCAGCGCGACAGGGGGAATCTATGGCTACACCTTC. This sequence encodes CASSATGGIYGYTF.

This clone was seen more than once but under ten times. The rearrangement links TRBV14 to TRBJ1-4, with D tentatively TRBD1 (6 bases). Trimming left V 3 bases short and J 3 bases short, with 11 bases between. CDR3 size: 15 residues. Germline V gene lookup returns CDR1 SGHDN and CDR2 FVKESK. CDR3 loop: CASSHPDRPNEKLFF. In nucleotides, the CDR3 is TGTGCCAGCAGCCATCCGGACAGACCTAATGAAAAACTGTTTTTT.

The chain has TRBV13 and TRBJ1-3; no firm D call. V lost 5 bases to trimming and J lost 8 bases, with 16 bases between them. The CDR3 contains 14 residues. Germline V gene lookup returns CDR1 PRHDT and CDR2 FYEKMQ (reference sequence). The CDR3, as DNA: TGTGCCAGCAGCCCTCTAGAGCTCGGAGACACCATATATTTT. It encodes CASSPLELGDTIYF. Supplemented by reference TRBV13 and TRBJ1-3, the full variable domain reads AAGVIQSPRHLIKEKRETATLKCYPIPRHDTVYWYQQGPGQDPQFLISFYEKMQSDKGSIPDRFSAQQFSDYHSELNMSSLELGDSALYFCASSPLELGDTIYFGEGSWLTVV.

The gene calls are TRBV5-1 and TRBJ2-7, with TRBD1 as a possible D gene (5 bases). From germline, CDR1 is SGHRS and CDR2 YFSETQ. The CDR3 consists of 15 residues. Trimming left V 0 bases short and J 2 bases short, with 12 bases between. The CDR3 DNA reads TGCGCCAGCAGCTTGGCGGGCCAGGGAACCTACGAGCAGTACTTC. It encodes CASSLAGQGTYEQYF.

Only one count was recorded for this clone. The J gene is TRBJ1-2, the V gene TRBV6-5; 7 bases are shared with TRBD1. The germline CDR1 and CDR2 sequences are MNHEY and SVGAGI. The J segment lost 0 bases and the V segment lost 5 bases, leaving 3 bases of the junction unmatched. This CDR3 is 14 amino acids long. The CDR3, as DNA: TGTGCCAGCAGTATCGGGACAGCTAACTATGGCTACACCTTC. Its translation: CASSIGTANYGYTF.